This T cell receptor (beta chain) was recovered during a study of blood T cells in healthy people across ages. Study conclusions and caveats: There was no known CMV status for donors, so expanded clonotype changes were possibly confounded. Naive CD4+ cells and diversity were both higher in long-lived donors than in aged donors. Estimates drawn from one million T cells were deemed to understate diversity.

The use of a sample-barcoded 5' primer and a J-beta primer mix characterized a second PCR of about 7 to 12 cycles. Paired-end reads containing CDR3 totaled no fewer than 2.5 million for each sample. TCRdb reprocessed the 5' RACE reads via MiXCR and lists one record per CDR3 protein. The profile shows roughly 1.9 million distinct CDR3 sequences, around 40% of them singletons. This CDR3 spans 16 amino acids. V lost 0 bases to trimming and J lost 4 bases; unmatched junction nucleotides: 5. Germline CDR1 MNHNS, CDR2 SASEGT. Many counts were recorded for this clonotype. Its antigen is not identified. Sequenced material: blood. This TCR derives from a human donor in good health. The chain uses TRBV6-1 and TRBJ2-3, with 9 nucleotides matching TRBD2. As DNA, the CDR3 is TGTGCCAGCAGTGAAGCGCGCGGGGGGGCGTCAGATACGCAGTATTTT. Encoded protein: CASSEARGGASDTQYF.